A single sample is the source of the 17 T cell receptor beta chains below, sequenced in a study of blood T cell repertoires in COVID-19. Clones were read by immunoSEQ multiplex PCR, and TCRdb kept only the in-frame ones, dropping some. Among hundreds of thousands of clones, about nine tenths were seen once, and the ten largest hold around 1.4%. Sequencing was performed on peripheral blood. These receptor sequences come from a woman in her twenties or thirties with active or convalescent COVID-19.

The chain couples TRBV5-3 to TRBJ1-2; TRBD1 matches at 9 bases. TRBV5-3 is noted as an ORF with a role that remains uncertain. This CDR3 has 10 amino acids. With V trimmed by 9 bases and J by 7 bases, 1 base remained unmatched. CDR3 nucleotide sequence: TGTGCCAACAGGGGGCCTGGCTACACCTTC. Amino acids: CANRGPGYTF.

The rearrangement joins TRBV27 to TRBJ1-1; no firm D call. V lost 3 bases, J lost 0 bases, and 5 bases lay in between. The CDR3 runs to 13 residues. Germline V gives CDR1 MNHEY, CDR2 SMNVEV (reference sequence). Written as DNA, the CDR3 is TGTGCCAGCAGTTTCACATTGAACACTGAAGCTTTCTTT. This sequence encodes CASSFTLNTEAFF.

The rearrangement links TRBV30 to TRBJ1-5; 8 positions agree with TRBD1. Losses at the gene ends were 5 bases for V and 6 bases for J; bases not matched to a gene: 9. Germline lookup yields CDR1 GTSNPN and CDR2 SVGIG (reference sequence). The CDR3 contains 14 residues. The DNA for the CDR3 is TGTGCCTGGGCACCAGGGGGCTTTTCTCAGCCCCAGCATTTT. Its translation is CAWAPGGFSQPQHF.

The sample holds a few counts of this clone. The rearrangement links TRBV7-9 to TRBJ1-1; perhaps TRBD1 as D (5 bases). The germline CDR1 and CDR2 sequences are SEHNR and FQNEAQ (reference sequence). The ends were cut back, 1 base at V and 6 bases at J, with 15 bases in the middle. This CDR3 comprises 15 residues. CDR3 in amino acids: CASSLGTSGGPEAFF. DNA for the CDR3: TGTGCCAGCAGCTTAGGGACCAGCGGGGGACCTGAAGCTTTCTTT. Full variable domain (missing parts from reference TRBV7-9 and TRBJ1-1): DTGVSQNPRHKITKRGQNVTFRCDPISEHNRLYWYRQTLGQGPEFLTYFQNEAQLEKSRLLSDRFSAERPKGSFSTLEIQRTEQGDSAMYLCASSLGTSGGPEAFFGQGTRLTVV.

This clone was detected a few times. V usage is TRBV7-9 and J usage is TRBJ2-3; D uncertain. The germline V gene has CDR1 SEHNR and CDR2 FQNEAQ (reference sequence). Trimming took off 4 bases at V and 4 bases at J, with 24 bases between the two ends. CDR3 size: 18 residues. The CDR3 spells CASSSLVVRYRGSDTQYF. In DNA, the CDR3 is TGTGCCAGCAGCTCCTTAGTTGTTCGCTACCGAGGATCAGATACGCAGTATTTT. Supplemented by reference TRBV7-9 and TRBJ2-3, the full variable domain reads DTGVSQNPRHKITKRGQNVTFRCDPISEHNRLYWYRQTLGQGPEFLTYFQNEAQLEKSRLLSDRFSAERPKGSFSTLEIQRTEQGDSAMYLCASSSLVVRYRGSDTQYFGPGTRLTVL.

The rearrangement joins TRBV7-6 to TRBJ1-6; 10 positions agree with TRBD1. CDR1 is SGHVS and CDR2 is FNYEAQ in the germline V gene. The CDR3 has 18 amino acids. J was trimmed by 8 bases and V by 1 base; bases with no gene match: 11. For the CDR3, the DNA is TGTGCCAGCAGCTTAGATGGGACAGGGGCCGCTGGTGATTCACCCCTCCACTTT. It is translated as CASSLDGTGAAGDSPLHF. The full variable domain, in which reference TRBV7-6 and TRBJ1-6 provide the parts outside the CDR3, is GAGVSQSPRYKVTKRGQDVALRCDPISGHVSLYWYRQALGQGPEFLTYFNYEAQQDKSGLPNDRFSAERPEGSISTLTIQRTEQRDSAMYRCASSLDGTGAAGDSPLHFGNGTRLTVT.

The chain couples TRBV4-1 to TRBJ1-4; D perhaps matches TRBD1 (5 bases). Germline CDR1 and CDR2: MGHRA and YSYEKL. Trimming shortened V by 1 base and J by 5 bases, and 8 bases separated the two germline ends. The CDR3 runs 14 residues. For the CDR3, the DNA is TGCGCCAGCAGCCAAGTACCAGGGAATGAAAAACTGTTTTTT. Its protein product is CASSQVPGNEKLFF.

V usage is TRBV12-5 and J usage is TRBJ1-5; 10 bases map to TRBD1. Per germline, CDR1 LGHNT and CDR2 FRNRAP. The CDR3 is 13 residues long. The V and J ends lost 9 bases and 6 bases, in that order; junction bases with no gene match: 5. The CDR3 DNA reads TGTGCTAGCCAGGGACAGGGGAGTCAGCCCCAGCATTTT. Residues: CASQGQGSQPQHF.

Concerning this clone: Other DNA sequences from this sample encode an identical CDR3 as well. The chain recombines TRBV3-1 (or the pseudogene TRBV3-2) with TRBJ1-5; no clear D. V was trimmed by 3 bases and J by 2 bases, leaving 8 bases between them. Germline lookup yields CDR1 LGHDT and CDR2 YNNKEL (reference sequence). The CDR3 loop spans 14 amino acids. CDR3 DNA: TGTGCCAGCAGCCAGGGGAGCGGCAATCAGCCCCAGCATTTT. Amino acids: CASSQGSGNQPQHF.

The J gene is TRBJ1-5, the V gene TRBV19; a weak D match, TRBD1 (5 bases). V dropped 6 bases and J dropped 0 bases, with 21 bases sitting between them. This CDR3 spans 18 amino acids. CDR1 LNHDA and CDR2 SQIVND come from the germline V gene (reference sequence). DNA of the CDR3: TGTGCCAGTAGCCCCATAGGGGATACCATCTATAGCAATCAGCCCCAGCATTTT. Its protein is CASSPIGDTIYSNQPQHF.

This clone came up once. The CDR3 is CASSYGTSGYEQYF. In DNA form, the CDR3 reads TGTGCCAGCAGCTATGGGACTAGCGGCTACGAGCAGTACTTC. This sequence joins TRBV11-3 and TRBJ2-7; TRBD2 aligns across 11 bases. The CDR3 length is 14 residues. V shed 4 bases and J 3 bases; nucleotides not matched to a gene: 2. Germline values: CDR1 SGHNT, CDR2 YENEEA.

This clone was detected only once. V is TRBV29-1 and J is TRBJ2-5, with TRBD2 matching 14 bases. The CDR3 is made up of 15 amino acids. Losses at the gene ends were 4 bases for V and 4 bases for J; bases not matched to a gene: 5. Germline CDR1 SQVTM, CDR2 ANQGSEA. For the CDR3, the DNA is TGCAGCGTTGTTTATGGGACTAGCGGGGGAGAGACCCAGTACTTC. Its translation is CSVVYGTSGGETQYF. The entire variable domain, with the rest obtained from reference TRBV29-1 and TRBJ2-5, is as follows: SAVISQKPSRDICQRGTSLTIQCQVDSQVTMMFWYRQQPGQSLTLIATANQGSEATYESGFVIDKFPISRPNLTFSTLTVSNMSPEDSSIYLCSVVYGTSGGETQYFGPGTRLLVL.

This chain links TRBV3-1 (or the pseudogene TRBV3-2) with TRBJ2-1; 11 nucleotides align to TRBD2. The germline CDR1 and CDR2 sequences are LGHDT and YNNKEL (reference sequence). The CDR3 is made up of 18 amino acids. With 0 bases clipped from V and 12 bases from J, the junction kept 16 bases outside the gene matches. The CDR3 DNA is TGTGCCAGCAGCCAAGATCCATGGGCTAGCGGGGGGCCAGTGGGGCAGTTCTTC. This codes for CASSQDPWASGGPVGQFF.

This clone occurred once. The chain recombines TRBV5-4 with TRBJ2-3; tentatively, D is TRBD2 (5 bases). The CDR3 is 14 amino acids. CDR1 is SGHNT and CDR2 is YYREEE in the germline V gene (reference sequence). V shed 1 base and J shed 4 bases, with 10 bases lying between them. The CDR3 region has the DNA TGTGCCAGCAGCTTGTACGGGAACCCAGATACGCAGTATTTT. This codes for CASSLYGNPDTQYF.

This sequence joins TRBV5-4 and TRBJ2-5, with D perhaps matching TRBD2 (5 bases). Germline V gives CDR1 SGHNT, CDR2 YYREEE (reference sequence). The ends were cut back, 0 bases at V and 4 bases at J, with 19 bases in the middle. CDR3 length: 17 residues. CDR3 loop: CASSLGPGEAAVETQYF. DNA of the CDR3: TGTGCCAGCAGCTTGGGACCCGGAGAAGCGGCCGTAGAGACCCAGTACTTC.

The V and J genes are TRBV6-2 or TRBV6-3 and TRBJ2-7; D is perhaps TRBD2 (6 bases). Trimming removed 4 bases at V and 2 bases at J, with 15 bases between. This CDR3 has 15 amino acids. CDR1 MNHEY and CDR2 SVGEGT come from the germline V gene. CDR3 sequence reads: CASSSSGTPTYEQYF. In DNA form, the CDR3 reads TGTGCCAGCAGTTCTTCCGGGACTCCTACCTACGAGCAGTACTTC.

V usage is TRBV10-3 and J usage is TRBJ1-2, with D unclear. The CDR3 covers 13 residues. Germline lookup yields CDR1 ENHRY and CDR2 SYGVKD. V lost 9 bases and J 2 bases, leaving 13 bases between the germline ends. CDR3: CAIAGELNYGYTF. CDR3 nucleotides: TGTGCCATTGCTGGGGAGTTAAACTATGGCTACACCTTC.